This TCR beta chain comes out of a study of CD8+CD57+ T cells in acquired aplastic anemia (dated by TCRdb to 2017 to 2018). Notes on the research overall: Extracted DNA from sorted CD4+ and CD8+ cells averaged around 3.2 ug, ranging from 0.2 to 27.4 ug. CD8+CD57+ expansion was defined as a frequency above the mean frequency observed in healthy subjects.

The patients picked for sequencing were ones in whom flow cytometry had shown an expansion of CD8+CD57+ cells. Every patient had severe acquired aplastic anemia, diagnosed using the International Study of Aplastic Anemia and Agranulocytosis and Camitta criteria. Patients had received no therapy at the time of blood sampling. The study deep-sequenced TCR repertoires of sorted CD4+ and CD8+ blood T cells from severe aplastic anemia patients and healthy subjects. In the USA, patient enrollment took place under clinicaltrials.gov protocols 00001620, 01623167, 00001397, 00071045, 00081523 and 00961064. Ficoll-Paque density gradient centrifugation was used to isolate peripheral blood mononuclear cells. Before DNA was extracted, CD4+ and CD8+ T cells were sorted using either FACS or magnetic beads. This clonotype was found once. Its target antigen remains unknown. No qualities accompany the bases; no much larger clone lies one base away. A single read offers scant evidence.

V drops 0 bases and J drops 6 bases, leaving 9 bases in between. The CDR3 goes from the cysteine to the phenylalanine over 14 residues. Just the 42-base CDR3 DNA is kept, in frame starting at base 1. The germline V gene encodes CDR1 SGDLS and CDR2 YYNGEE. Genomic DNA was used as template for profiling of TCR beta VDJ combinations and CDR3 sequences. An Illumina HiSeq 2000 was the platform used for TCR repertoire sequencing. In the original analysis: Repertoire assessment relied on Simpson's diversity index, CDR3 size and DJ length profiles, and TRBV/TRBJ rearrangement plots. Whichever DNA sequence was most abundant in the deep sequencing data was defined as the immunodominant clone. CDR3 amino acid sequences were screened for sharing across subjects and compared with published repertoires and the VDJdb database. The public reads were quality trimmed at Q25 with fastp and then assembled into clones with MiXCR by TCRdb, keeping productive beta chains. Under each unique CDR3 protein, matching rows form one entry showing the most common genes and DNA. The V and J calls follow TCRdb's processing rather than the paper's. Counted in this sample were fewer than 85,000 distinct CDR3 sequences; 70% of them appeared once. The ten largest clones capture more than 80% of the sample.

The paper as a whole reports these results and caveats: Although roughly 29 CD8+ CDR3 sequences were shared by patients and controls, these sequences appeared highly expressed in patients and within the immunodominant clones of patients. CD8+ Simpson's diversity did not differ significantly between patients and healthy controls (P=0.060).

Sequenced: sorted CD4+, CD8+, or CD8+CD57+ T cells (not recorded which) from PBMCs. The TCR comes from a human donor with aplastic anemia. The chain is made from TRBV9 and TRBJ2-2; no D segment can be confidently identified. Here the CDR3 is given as CASSVVMFPGELFF. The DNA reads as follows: TGTGCCAGCAGCGTAGTTATGTTCCCCGGGGAGCTGTTTTTT.